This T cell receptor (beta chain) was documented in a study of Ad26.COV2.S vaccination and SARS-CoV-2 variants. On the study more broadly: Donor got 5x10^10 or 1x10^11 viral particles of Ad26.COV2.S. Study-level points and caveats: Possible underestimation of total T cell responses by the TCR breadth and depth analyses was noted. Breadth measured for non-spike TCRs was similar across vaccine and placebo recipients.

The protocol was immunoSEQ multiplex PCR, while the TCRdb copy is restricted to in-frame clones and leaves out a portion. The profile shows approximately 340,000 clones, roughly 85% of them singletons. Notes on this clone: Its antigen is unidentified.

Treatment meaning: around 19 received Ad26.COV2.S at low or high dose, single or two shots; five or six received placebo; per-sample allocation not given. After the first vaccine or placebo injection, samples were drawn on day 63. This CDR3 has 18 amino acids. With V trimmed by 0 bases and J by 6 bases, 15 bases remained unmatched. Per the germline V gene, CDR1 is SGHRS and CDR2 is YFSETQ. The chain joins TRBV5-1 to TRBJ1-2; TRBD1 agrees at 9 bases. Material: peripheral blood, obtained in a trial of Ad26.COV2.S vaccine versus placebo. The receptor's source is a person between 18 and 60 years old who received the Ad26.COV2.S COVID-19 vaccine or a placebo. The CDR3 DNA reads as TGCGCCAGCAGCTTGGAAATACGGACAGGGGCCTATGGGGATGGCTACACCTTC. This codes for CASSLEIRTGAYGDGYTF.